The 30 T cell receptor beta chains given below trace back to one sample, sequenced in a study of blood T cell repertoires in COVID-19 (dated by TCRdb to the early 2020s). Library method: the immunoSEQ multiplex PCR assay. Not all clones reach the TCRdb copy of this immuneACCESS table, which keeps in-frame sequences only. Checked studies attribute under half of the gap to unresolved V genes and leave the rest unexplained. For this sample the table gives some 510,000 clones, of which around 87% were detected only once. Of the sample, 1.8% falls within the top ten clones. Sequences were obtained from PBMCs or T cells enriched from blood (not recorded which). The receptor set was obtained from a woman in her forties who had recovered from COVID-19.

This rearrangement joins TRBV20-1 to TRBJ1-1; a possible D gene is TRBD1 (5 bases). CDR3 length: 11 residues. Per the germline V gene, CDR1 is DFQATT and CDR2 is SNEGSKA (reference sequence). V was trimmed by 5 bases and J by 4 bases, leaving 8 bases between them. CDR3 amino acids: CSAQTGTEAFF. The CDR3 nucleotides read TGCAGTGCTCAAACAGGCACTGAAGCTTTCTTT.

The CDR3 bases are TGTGCCAGCAGTTTATTGGCAGGGGGAAACTACGAGCAGTACTTC. This codes for CASSLLAGGNYEQYF. The V call is TRBV27, the J call TRBJ2-7, with 7 bases lining up with TRBD1. The CDR3 contains 15 residues. V dropped 1 base and J dropped 3; count of bases not matched to a gene: 6. Germline V CDR1 and CDR2: MNHEY, SMNVEV (reference sequence).

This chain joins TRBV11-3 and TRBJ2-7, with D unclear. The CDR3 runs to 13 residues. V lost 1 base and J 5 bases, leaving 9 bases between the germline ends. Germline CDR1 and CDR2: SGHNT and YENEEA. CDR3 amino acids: CASSLGREDEQYF. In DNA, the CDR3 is TGTGCCAGCAGCTTAGGGCGCGAGGACGAGCAGTACTTC.

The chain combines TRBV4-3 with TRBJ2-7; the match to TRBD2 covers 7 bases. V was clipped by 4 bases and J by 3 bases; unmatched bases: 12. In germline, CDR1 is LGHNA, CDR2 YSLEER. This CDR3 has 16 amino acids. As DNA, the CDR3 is TGCGCCAGCAGCCCGACTACCGGGAGGCTTCTCTACGAGCAGTACTTC. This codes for CASSPTTGRLLYEQYF.

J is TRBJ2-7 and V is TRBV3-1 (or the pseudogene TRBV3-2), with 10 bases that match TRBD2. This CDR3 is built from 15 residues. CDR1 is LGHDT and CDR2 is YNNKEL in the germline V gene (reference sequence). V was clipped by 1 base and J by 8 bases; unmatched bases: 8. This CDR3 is CASSQAPSGGVQQYF. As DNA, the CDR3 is TGTGCCAGCAGCCAAGCTCCTAGCGGGGGCGTTCAGCAGTACTTC.

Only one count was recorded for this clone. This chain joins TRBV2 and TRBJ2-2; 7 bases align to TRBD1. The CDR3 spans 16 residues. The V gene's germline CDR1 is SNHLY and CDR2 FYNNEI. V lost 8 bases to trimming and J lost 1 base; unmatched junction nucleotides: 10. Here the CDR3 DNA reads TGTGCCAGCGGTAGTAACGGACAGGAGAACACCGGGGAGCTGTTTTTT. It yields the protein CASGSNGQENTGELFF.

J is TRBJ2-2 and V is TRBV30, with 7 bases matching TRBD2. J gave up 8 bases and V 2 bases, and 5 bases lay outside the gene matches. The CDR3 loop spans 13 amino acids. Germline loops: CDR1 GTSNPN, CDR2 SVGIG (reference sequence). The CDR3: CAWSRAGSGELFF. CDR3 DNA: TGTGCCTGGAGTAGAGCGGGATCTGGGGAGCTGTTTTTT.

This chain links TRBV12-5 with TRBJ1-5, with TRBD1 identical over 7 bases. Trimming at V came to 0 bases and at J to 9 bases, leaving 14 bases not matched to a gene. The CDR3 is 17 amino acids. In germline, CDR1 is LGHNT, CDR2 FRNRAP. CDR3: CASGLVWDRSGGRPQHF. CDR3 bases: TGTGCTAGTGGTTTGGTCTGGGACAGAAGTGGAGGACGGCCCCAGCATTTT.

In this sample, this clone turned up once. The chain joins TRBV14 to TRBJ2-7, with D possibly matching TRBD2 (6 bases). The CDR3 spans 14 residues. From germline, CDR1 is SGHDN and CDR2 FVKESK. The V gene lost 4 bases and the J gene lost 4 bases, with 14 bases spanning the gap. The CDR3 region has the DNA TGTGCCAGCAGCCCCGGACTCGCGGGGTACGAGCAGTACTTC. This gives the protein CASSPGLAGYEQYF.

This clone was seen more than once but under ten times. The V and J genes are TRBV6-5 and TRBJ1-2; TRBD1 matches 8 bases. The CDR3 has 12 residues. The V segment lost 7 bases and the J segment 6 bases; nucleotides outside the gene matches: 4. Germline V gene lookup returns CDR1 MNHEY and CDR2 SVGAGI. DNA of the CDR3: TGTGCCAGCAAGGACAGGGAGAATGGCTACACCTTC. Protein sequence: CASKDRENGYTF.

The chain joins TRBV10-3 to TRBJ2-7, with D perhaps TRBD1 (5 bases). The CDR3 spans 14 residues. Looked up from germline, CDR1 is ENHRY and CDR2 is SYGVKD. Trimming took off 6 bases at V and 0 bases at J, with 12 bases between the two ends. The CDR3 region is CAIRDSKSSYEQYF. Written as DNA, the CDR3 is TGTGCCATCAGAGACAGTAAAAGCTCCTACGAGCAGTACTTC.

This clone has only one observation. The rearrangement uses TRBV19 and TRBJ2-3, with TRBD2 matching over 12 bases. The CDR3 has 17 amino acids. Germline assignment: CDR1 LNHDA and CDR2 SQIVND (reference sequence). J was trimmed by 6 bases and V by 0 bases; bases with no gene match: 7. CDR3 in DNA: TGTGCCAGTAGTATAGACGCTAGCGGGAGGGCCGCTGATACGCAGTATTTT. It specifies CASSIDASGRAADTQYF.

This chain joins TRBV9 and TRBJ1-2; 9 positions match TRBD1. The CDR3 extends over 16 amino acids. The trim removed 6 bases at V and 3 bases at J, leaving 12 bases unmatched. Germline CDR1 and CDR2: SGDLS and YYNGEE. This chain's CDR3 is CASTLLQGARDYGYTF. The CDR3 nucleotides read TGTGCCAGCACATTACTACAGGGGGCGAGAGACTATGGCTACACCTTC.

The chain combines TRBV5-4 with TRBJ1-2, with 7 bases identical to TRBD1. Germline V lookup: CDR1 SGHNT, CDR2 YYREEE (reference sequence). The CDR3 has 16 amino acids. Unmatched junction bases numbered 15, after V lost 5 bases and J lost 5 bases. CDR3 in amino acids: CASSPGGGTEIYGYTF. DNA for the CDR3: TGTGCCAGCAGTCCCGGGGGGGGGACAGAGATTTATGGCTACACCTTC.

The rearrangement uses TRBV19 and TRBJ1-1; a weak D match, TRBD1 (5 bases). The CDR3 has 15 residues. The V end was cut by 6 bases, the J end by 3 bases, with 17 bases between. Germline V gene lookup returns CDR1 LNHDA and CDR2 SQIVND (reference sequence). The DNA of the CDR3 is TGTGCCAGTAGCTCCCGCGGACAAACCTACACTGAAGCTTTCTTT. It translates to CASSSRGQTYTEAFF.

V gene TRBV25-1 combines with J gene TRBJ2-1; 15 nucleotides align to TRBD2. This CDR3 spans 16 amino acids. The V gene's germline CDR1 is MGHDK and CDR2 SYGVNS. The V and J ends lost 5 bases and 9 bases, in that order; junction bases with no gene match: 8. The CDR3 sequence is CASSKEGTSGRTEQFF. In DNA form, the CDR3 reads TGTGCCAGCAGTAAGGAAGGGACTAGCGGGAGGACTGAGCAGTTCTTC.

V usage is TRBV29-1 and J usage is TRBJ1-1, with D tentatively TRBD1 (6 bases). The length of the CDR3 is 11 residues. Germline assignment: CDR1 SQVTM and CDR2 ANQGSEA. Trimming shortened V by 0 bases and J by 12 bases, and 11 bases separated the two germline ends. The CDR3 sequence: CSVEDIQGTFF. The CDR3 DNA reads TGCAGCGTTGAAGATATACAGGGAACTTTCTTT.

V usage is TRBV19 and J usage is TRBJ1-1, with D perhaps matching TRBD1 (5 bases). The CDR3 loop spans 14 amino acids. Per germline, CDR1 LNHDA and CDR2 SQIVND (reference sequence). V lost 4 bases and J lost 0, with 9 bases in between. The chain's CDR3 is CASSRTSMNTEAFF. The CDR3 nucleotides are TGTGCCAGTAGTAGGACAAGCATGAACACTGAAGCTTTCTTT.

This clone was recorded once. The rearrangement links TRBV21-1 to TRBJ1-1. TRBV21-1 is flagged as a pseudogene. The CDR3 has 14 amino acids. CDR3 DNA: TGTGCCAGCAGCACGCGCAAGATGAACACTGAAGCTTTCTTT. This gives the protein CASSTRKMNTEAFF.

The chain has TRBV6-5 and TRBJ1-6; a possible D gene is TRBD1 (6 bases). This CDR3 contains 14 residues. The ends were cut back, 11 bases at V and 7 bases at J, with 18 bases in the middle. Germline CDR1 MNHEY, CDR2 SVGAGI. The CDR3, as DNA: TGTGCCTTCCGAAAGGGGGATCTCAATTCACCCCTCCACTTT. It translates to CAFRKGDLNSPLHF.

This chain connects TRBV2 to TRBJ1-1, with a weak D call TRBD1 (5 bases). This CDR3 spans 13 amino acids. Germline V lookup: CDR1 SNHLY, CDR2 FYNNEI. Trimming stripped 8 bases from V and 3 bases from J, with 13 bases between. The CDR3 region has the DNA TGTGCCAGCGGGGCGGGGGTTCACACTGAAGCTTTCTTT. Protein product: CASGAGVHTEAFF.

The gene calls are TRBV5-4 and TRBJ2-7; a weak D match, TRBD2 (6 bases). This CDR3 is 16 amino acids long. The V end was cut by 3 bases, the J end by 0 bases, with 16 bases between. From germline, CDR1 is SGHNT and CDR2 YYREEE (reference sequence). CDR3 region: CASSSAAGTDSYEQYF. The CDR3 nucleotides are TGTGCCAGCAGCTCCGCCGCCGGGACTGACTCCTACGAGCAGTACTTC.

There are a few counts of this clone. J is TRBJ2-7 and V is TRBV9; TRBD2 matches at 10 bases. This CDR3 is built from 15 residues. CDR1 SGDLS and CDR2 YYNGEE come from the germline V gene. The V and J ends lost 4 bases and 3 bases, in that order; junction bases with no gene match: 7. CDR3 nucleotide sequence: TGTGCCAGCAGCCCGCTGGCTAGCGGGAGCTACGAGCAGTACTTC. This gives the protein CASSPLASGSYEQYF.

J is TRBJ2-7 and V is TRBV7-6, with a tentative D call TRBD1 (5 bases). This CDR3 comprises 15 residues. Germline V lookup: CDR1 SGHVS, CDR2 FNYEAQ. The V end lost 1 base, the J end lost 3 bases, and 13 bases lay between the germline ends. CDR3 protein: CASSLGGPIIYEQYF. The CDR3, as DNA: TGTGCCAGCAGCTTAGGGGGCCCTATAATCTACGAGCAGTACTTC.

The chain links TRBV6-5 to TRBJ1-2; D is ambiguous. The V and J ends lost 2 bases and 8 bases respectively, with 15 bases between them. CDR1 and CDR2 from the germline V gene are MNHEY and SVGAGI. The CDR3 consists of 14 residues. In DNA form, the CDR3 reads TGTGCCAGCAGTTACCACCCCCCTCAGTTGGGCTACACCTTC. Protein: CASSYHPPQLGYTF.

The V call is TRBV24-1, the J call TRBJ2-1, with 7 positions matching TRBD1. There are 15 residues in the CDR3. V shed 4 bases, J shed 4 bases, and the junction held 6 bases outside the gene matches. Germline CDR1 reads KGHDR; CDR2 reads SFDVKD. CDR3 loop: CATSDSGTAYNEQFF. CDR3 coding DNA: TGTGCCACCAGTGACTCCGGGACAGCTTACAATGAGCAGTTCTTC.

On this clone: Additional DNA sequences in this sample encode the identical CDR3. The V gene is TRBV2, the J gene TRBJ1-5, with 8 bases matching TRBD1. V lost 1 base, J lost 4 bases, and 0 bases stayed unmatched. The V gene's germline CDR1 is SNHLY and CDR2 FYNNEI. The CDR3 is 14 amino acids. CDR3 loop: CASSEGQGNQPQHF. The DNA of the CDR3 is TGTGCCAGCAGTGAAGGACAGGGGAATCAGCCCCAGCATTTT.

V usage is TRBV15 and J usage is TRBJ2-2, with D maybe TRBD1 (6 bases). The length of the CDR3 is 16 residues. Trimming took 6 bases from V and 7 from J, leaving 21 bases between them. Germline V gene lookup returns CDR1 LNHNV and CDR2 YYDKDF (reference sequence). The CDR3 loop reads CATRVNPGGVDGELFF. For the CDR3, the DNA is TGTGCCACCAGAGTTAACCCTGGGGGCGTTGACGGGGAGCTGTTTTTT.

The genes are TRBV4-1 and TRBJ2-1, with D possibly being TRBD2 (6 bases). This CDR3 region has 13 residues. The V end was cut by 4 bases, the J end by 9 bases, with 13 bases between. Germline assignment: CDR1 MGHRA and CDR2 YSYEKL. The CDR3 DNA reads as TGCGCCAGCAGCCCTCTTCCCGGGGGTGAGCAGTTCTTC. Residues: CASSPLPGGEQFF.

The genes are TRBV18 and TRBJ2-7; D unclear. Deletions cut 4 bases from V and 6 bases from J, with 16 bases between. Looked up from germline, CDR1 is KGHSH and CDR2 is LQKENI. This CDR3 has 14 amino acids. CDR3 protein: CASSQNRGQSEQYF. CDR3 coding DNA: TGTGCCAGCTCACAAAACCGAGGCCAGTCCGAGCAGTACTTC. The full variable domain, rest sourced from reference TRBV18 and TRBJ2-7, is NAGVMQNPRHLVRRRGQEARLRCSPMKGHSHVYWYRQLPEEGLKFMVYLQKENIIDESGMPKERFSAEFPKEGPSILRIQQVVRGDSAAYFCASSQNRGQSEQYFGPGTRLTVT.